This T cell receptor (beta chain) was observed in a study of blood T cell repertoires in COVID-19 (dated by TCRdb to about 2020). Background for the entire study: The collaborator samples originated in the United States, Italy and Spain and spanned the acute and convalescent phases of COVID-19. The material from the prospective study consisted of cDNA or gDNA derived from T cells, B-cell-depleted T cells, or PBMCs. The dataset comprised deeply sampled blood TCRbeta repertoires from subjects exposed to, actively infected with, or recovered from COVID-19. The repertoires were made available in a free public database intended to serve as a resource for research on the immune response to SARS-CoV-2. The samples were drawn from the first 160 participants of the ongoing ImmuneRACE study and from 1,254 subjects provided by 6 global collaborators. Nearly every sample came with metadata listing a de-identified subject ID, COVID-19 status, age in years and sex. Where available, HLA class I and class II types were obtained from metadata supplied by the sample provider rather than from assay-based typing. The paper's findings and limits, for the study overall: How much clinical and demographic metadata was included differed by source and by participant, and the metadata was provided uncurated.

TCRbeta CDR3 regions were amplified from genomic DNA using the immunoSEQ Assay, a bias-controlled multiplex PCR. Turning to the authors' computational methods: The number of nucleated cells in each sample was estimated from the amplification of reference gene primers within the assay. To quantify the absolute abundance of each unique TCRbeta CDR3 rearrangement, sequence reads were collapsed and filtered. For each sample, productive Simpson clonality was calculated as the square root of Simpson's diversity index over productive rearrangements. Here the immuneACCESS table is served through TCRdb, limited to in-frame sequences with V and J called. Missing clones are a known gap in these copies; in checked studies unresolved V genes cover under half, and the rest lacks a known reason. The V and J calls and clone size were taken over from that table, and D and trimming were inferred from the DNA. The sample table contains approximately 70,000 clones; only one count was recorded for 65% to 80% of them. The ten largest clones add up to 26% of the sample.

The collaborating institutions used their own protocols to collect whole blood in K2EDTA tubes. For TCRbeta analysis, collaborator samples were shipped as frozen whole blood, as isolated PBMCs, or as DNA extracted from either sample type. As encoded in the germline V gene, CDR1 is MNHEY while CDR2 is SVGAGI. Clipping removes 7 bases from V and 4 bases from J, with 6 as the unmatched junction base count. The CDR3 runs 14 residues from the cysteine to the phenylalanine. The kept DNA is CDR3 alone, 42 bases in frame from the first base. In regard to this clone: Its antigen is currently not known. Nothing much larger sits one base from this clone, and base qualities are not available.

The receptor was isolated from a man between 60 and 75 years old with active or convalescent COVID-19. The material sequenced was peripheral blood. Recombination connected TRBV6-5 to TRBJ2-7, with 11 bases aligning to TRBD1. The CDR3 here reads CASTPGQGVYEQYF. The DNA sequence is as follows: TGTGCCAGCACCCCGGGACAGGGGGTTTACGAGCAGTACTTC.